This TCR beta chain appears in the sequencing data of a study of blood T cell repertoires in COVID-19 (dated by TCRdb to 2019 to 2021). Background for the entire study: Collaborator samples came from the United States, Italy and Spain and covered acute and convalescent phases of COVID-19. The prospective study material was composed of cDNA or gDNA derived from T cells, B-cell-depleted T cells, or PBMCs. Subjects who had been exposed to COVID-19, were actively infected with it, or had recovered from it provided the deeply sampled blood TCRbeta repertoires that made up the dataset. The repertoires were made available in a free public database intended to serve as a resource for research on the immune response to SARS-CoV-2. Samples came from the ongoing ImmuneRACE study (first 160 participants) plus 1,254 subjects from 6 global collaborators. A de-identified subject ID, COVID-19 status, age in years and sex were almost always included in the sample metadata. Where available, HLA class I and class II types were obtained from metadata supplied by the sample provider rather than from assay-based typing.

About this clone: The antigen it binds to is not known. Per-nucleotide qualities are absent, and no much larger clonotype sits a single base away.

Summary of the overall study and its limitations: The amount of clinical and demographic metadata varied by source and participant and was provided uncurated.

TCRbeta CDR3 regions were amplified from genomic DNA by means of the immunoSEQ Assay, a bias-controlled multiplex PCR. Turning to the authors' computational methods: The number of nucleated cells in each sample was estimated by amplification of reference gene primers within the assay. To quantify the absolute abundance of each unique TCRbeta CDR3 rearrangement, sequence reads were collapsed and filtered. For each sample, productive Simpson clonality was calculated by taking the square root of Simpson's diversity index across productive rearrangements. Sourced from immuneACCESS, this table was stored by TCRdb with only in-frame sequences that have V and J called. A share of the clones is absent; for the studies checked, an unresolved V gene accounts for under half, and the remainder has no known explanation. From that table come the V and J calls and clone size; the DNA was used to work out D and trimming. Recorded for this sample are 250,000 to 350,000 clones; around nine tenths of them occurred a single time. The ten biggest clones cover around 10% of the sample.

One collaborating source in Seattle enrolled patients during active infection and followed them longitudinally through the course of disease. Collaborating institutions collected whole blood in K2EDTA tubes following their own protocols. Collaborator samples were shipped for TCRbeta analysis as frozen whole blood, isolated PBMCs, or DNA extracted from either sample type. The CDR3 spans 13 residues, from the cysteine through the phenylalanine. Only the CDR3 DNA is retained, 39 bases long and in frame from the first base. V is cut by 3 bases and J by 0 bases, and the space between the germline ends is 8 bases. The germline V gene (reference sequence) yields DFQATT for CDR1 and SNEGSKA for CDR2.

The chain is encoded by TRBV20-1 joined to TRBJ1-1; the D segment could be TRBD1, given 6 matching bases. Material for sequencing was peripheral blood. This receptor was taken from a woman aged 25 to 39 with COVID-19, enrolled during active disease. The base sequence is TGCAGTGCTAGTGGGACACTGAACACTGAAGCTTTCTTT. This yields the protein CSASGTLNTEAFF.